Sequencing of this T cell receptor (beta chain) was carried out in a study of CD8+ T cells in alopecia areata. Study-wide points: Expanded CD8+ clones among the top 100, as well as scalp clonality, were significantly decreased by tofacitinib. Clonality in lesional scalp, especially alopecia totalis/universalis, exceeded that of normal scalp. Normal skin's resident alphabeta T cells are also sequenced in scalp samples.

CDR1 is SGHAT and CDR2 is FQNNGV in the germline V gene. The CDR3 has 17 residues. V lost 2 bases to trimming and J lost 0 bases, with 14 bases between them. Sequencing relied on a cDNA template that was reverse transcribed from extracted RNA. This table comes from immunoSEQ multiplex PCR, and its TCRdb copy is limited to in-frame clones, with some not included. The profile shows some 160,000 clones, approximately 65% of them singletons. The treatment is: oral pan-JAK inhibitor, 5-10 mg twice daily. Obtained from alopecia areata patients were lesional scalp punch biopsies along with peripheral blood. In the case of this clone: No antigen is known for it.

The clonotype comes from a human donor with alopecia areata. The material sequenced was CD4+ T cells sorted from blood, taken at week 4, from a patient treated with tofacitinib. The rearrangement links TRBV11-2 to TRBJ1-3; no clear D gene. The chain's CDR3 is CASSLIGPIDSGNTIYF. The CDR3 coding sequence is TGTGCCAGCAGCTTAATCGGACCGATCGACTCTGGAAACACCATATATTTT.